This is a list of T cell receptor beta chains from one sample in a study of beta chain features in type 1 diabetes. Produced via immunoSEQ multiplex PCR; TCRdb's table is partial and in-frame only. Of 600,000 to 700,000 clones in the sample, roughly 12% were seen once. What was sequenced was naive CD4+ T cells from blood. The receptors were sampled from a man between 25 and 39 years old with type 1 diabetes. The CDR3 runs from the conserved cysteine through the conserved F or W. A D gene is named only where the DNA matches it firmly. Part of the rows lack a size; the others show once, few, many or a class for expanded clones.

d_call,v_call,j_call,clone_size,cdr3_nt,cdr3_aa
NA,TRBV4-3,TRBJ1-1,NA,TGCGCCAGCAGCCAGCAGCTAGACACTGAAGCTTTCTTT,CASSQQLDTEAFF
NA,TRBV6-6,TRBJ2-3,few,TGTGCCAGCAGTTACTCGGTTCGAGATACGCAGTATTTT,CASSYSVRDTQYF
TRBD1,TRBV6-5,TRBJ2-1,NA,TGTGCCAGCGGACGGGACAGGGAGTGGAATGAGCAGTTCTTC,CASGRDREWNEQFF
NA,TRBV19,TRBJ2-4,few,TGTGCCAGTAGTATACCTCAGGCTTTATCTGACATTCAGTACTTC,CASSIPQALSDIQYF
NA,TRBV15,TRBJ1-2,few,TGTGCCACCAGCAGTTATCCGGTAGGAGGCTACACCTTC,CATSSYPVGGYTF
NA,TRBV29-1,TRBJ2-6,few,TGCAGCGTTGAAGATGGAGTCTCTGGGGCCAACGTCCTGACTTTC,CSVEDGVSGANVLTF
NA,TRBV6-6,TRBJ1-5,NA,TGTGCCAGCAGTCCACAATGGCGGGTCAGTCAGCCCCAGCATTTT,CASSPQWRVSQPQHF
NA,TRBV10-3,TRBJ1-2,NA,TGTGCCATCAGGGATTGGGGGGCCCAGTATGGATGCACCTTC,CAIRDWGAQYGCTF
NA,TRBV28,TRBJ1-5,few,TGTGCCAGCAGTTCGAGCGGAGGGGGCAATCAGCCCCAGCATTTT,CASSSSGGGNQPQHF
NA,TRBV9,TRBJ1-2,NA,TGTGCCAGCAGCGTAAGAGGGGATAATGGCTACACCTTC,CASSVRGDNGYTF
NA,TRBV9,TRBJ2-1,NA,TGTGCCAGCAGCGTACAGACAGGAGACAATGAGCAGTTCTTC,CASSVQTGDNEQFF
TRBD2,TRBV28,TRBJ2-5,few,TGTGCCAGCAGTTTGCTGAAACTAGCGGGGGGCGCCCTCCAAGAGACCCAGTACTTC,CASSLLKLAGGALQETQYF
NA,TRBV9,TRBJ2-1,NA,TGTGCCAGCAGCGACGCCAGCTCCTACAATGAGCAGTTCTTC,CASSDASSYNEQFF
TRBD2,TRBV19,TRBJ2-7,few,TGTGCCAGTAGTTCAAAGGGGACTAGCGGGGGGCCTACCTACGAGCAGTACTTC,CASSSKGTSGGPTYEQYF
NA,TRBV9,TRBJ2-1,few,TGTGCCAGCAGCGTAGGGGCAGGTAACTACAATGAGCAGTTCTTC,CASSVGAGNYNEQFF
NA,TRBV19,TRBJ2-1,NA,TGTGCCAGTAGTATCAACAGGAACGATGAGCAGTTCTTC,CASSINRNDEQFF
TRBD1,TRBV7-9,TRBJ1-1,NA,TGTGCCAGCAGCCGTGCGTGGGACAGGGTAAACATGAACACTGAAGCTTTCTTT,CASSRAWDRVNMNTEAFF
NA,TRBV14,TRBJ2-5,few,TGTGCCAGCAGCCCTCAAGAGACCCAGTACTTC,CASSPQETQYF
NA,TRBV25-1,TRBJ2-7,few,TGTGCCAGTCGGTTGGGTGGCTCCTACGAGCAGTACTTC,CASRLGGSYEQYF
NA,TRBV4-3,TRBJ2-5,NA,TGCGCCAGCAGCCAGAAAAAACAGGGTACTGGTTATGGAGAGACCCAGTACTTC,CASSQKKQGTGYGETQYF
NA,TRBV19,TRBJ1-2,once,TGTGCCAGTAGAGGGAACTATGGCTACACCTTC,CASRGNYGYTF
NA,TRBV5-1,TRBJ1-5,few,TGCGCCAGCAGTTCCGATCTGGGTCAGCCCCAGCATTTT,CASSSDLGQPQHF
NA,TRBV7-3,TRBJ1-1,few,TGTGCCAGCAGCTTAATTGGGGGGCCTACTGAAGCTTTCTTT,CASSLIGGPTEAFF
TRBD1,TRBV5-6,TRBJ2-1,few,TGTGCCAGCAGCGATGGACAGGGCGGCAATGAGCAGTTCTTC,CASSDGQGGNEQFF
NA,TRBV19,TRBJ1-3,NA,TGTGCCAGTAGACCCTTCTGGGCAGGAGCAAATGGAAACACCATATATTTT,CASRPFWAGANGNTIYF
TRBD2,TRBV6-5,TRBJ2-7,few,TGTGCCAGCAGTTACTCCTCTAGCGGGGGAAACGGAGAGCAGTACTTC,CASSYSSSGGNGEQYF
NA,TRBV19,TRBJ1-2,few,TGTGCCAGTAGTATTAAAGGGACCGACTATGGCTACACCTTC,CASSIKGTDYGYTF
TRBD1,TRBV7-2,TRBJ2-5,NA,TGTGCCAGCAACCTATGGGGGACAGGGGGCCAAGAGACCCAGTACTTC,CASNLWGTGGQETQYF
TRBD1,TRBV7-2,TRBJ2-7,NA,TGTGCCAGCAGCTTAGGGACAGGGAACTACGAGCAGTACTTC,CASSLGTGNYEQYF
NA,TRBV25-1,TRBJ1-6,NA,TGTGCCAGCAGTGACCGGGAAGGGGTACCCCTCCACTTT,CASSDREGVPLHF
NA,TRBV28,TRBJ1-6,few,TGTGCCAGCAGTAGTAGGGGTGAACCCCTCCACTTT,CASSSRGEPLHF
NA,TRBV7-9,TRBJ1-3,NA,TGTGCCAGCAGCTTATTACAGTCCAGCTCTGGAAACACCATATATTTT,CASSLLQSSSGNTIYF
NA,TRBV29-1,TRBJ2-2,few,TGCAGCGCTACTAACGGGGGTACGCAACCCGGGGAGCTGTTTTTT,CSATNGGTQPGELFF
NA,TRBV11-3,TRBJ2-3,NA,TGTGCCAGCAGCTTAGATAAGGGTATCACAGATACGCAGTATTTT,CASSLDKGITDTQYF
TRBD2,TRBV27,TRBJ2-3,few,TGTGCCAGCAGGGGACTAGCGGGGTCACAAACAGATACGCAGTATTTT,CASRGLAGSQTDTQYF
NA,TRBV4-2,TRBJ1-2,NA,TGTGCCAGCAGCGTGGACAGCCTAACACAGGGCTATGGCTACACCTTC,CASSVDSLTQGYGYTF
TRBD2,TRBV5-1,TRBJ2-1,few,TGCGCCAGCAGCTCACCTAGCGGGGGGGCCCACAATGAGCAGTTCTTC,CASSSPSGGAHNEQFF
NA,TRBV10-3,TRBJ1-2,few,TGTGCCATCAGTGAGCGGACAATGAACTATGGCTACACCTTC,CAISERTMNYGYTF
NA,TRBV28,TRBJ2-7,NA,TGTGCCAGCAGTTCCCCCTACGAGCAGTACTTC,CASSSPYEQYF
NA,TRBV2,TRBJ2-7,NA,TGTGCCAGCAGTGGGACAGTGACGGTTTCCGAGCAGTACTTC,CASSGTVTVSEQYF
NA,TRBV4-3,TRBJ1-1,few,TGCGCCAGCAGCCAAGCCACGGGACGGAACACTGAAGCTTTCTTT,CASSQATGRNTEAFF
NA,TRBV10-3,TRBJ2-1,few,TGTGCCATCAGGGAGACTACCGACAATGAGCAGTTCTTC,CAIRETTDNEQFF